This T cell receptor beta chain came from a study of blood T cell repertoires in COVID-19. Study-level background: Sites in the United States, Italy and Spain provided acute and convalescent COVID-19 samples. Nucleic acid was either cDNA or gDNA, and it came from T cells, B-cell-depleted T cells, or PBMCs.

This clone is a singleton in its sample. CDR3 length equals 15 residues. Trimming cost V 2 bases and J 1 base; bases outside gene matches: 3. Per germline, CDR1 SGHDT and CDR2 YYEEEE. Per the authors' pipeline: Counts of nucleated cells, estimated from reference gene primer amplification, were obtained. Data came from immunoSEQ multiplex PCR; TCRdb stores just in-frame clones and leaves some out. The DNA was the basis for D and trimming; V, J and clone size are from that table. The repertoire has 35,000 to 55,000 clones, roughly 71% of them found once; the top ten carry around 6.5%. The chain combines TRBV5-6 with TRBJ1-1; 9 bases fit TRBD1. The sample consisted of peripheral blood. The receptor's source is an elderly man with acute or convalescent COVID-19. Written as DNA, the CDR3 is TGTGCCAGCAGCTTCGGGACAGGGCCGAACACTGAAGCTTTCTTT. It specifies CASSFGTGPNTEAFF.